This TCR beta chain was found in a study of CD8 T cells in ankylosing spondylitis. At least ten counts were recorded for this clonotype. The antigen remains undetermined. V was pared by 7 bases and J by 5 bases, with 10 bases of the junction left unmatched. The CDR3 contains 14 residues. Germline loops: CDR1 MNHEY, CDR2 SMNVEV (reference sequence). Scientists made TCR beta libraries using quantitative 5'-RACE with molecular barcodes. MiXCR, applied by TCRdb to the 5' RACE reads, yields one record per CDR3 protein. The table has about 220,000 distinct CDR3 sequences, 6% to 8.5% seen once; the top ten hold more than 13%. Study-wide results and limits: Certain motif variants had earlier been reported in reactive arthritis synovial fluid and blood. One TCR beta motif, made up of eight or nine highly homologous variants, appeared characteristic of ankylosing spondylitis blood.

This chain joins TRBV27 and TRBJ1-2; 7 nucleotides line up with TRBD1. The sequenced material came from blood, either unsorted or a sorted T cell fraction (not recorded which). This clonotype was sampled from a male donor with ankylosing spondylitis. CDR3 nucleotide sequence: TGTGCCAGCAAGAGAGGGGGCGATCCTTATGGCTACACCTTC. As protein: CASKRGGDPYGYTF.